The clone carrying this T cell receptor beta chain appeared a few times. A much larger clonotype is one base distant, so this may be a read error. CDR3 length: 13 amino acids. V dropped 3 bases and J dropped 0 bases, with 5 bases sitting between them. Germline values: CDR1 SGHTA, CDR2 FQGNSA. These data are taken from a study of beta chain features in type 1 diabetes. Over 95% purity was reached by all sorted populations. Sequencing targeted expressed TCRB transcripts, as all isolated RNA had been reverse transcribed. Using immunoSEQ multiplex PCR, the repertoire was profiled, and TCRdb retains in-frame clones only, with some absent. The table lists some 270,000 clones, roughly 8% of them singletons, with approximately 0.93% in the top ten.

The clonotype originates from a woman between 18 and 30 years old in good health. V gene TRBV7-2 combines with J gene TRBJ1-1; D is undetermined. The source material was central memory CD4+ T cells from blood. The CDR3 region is CASSFRMNTEAFF. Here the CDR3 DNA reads TGTGCCAGCAGCTTTAGGATGAACACTGAAGCTTTCTTT.